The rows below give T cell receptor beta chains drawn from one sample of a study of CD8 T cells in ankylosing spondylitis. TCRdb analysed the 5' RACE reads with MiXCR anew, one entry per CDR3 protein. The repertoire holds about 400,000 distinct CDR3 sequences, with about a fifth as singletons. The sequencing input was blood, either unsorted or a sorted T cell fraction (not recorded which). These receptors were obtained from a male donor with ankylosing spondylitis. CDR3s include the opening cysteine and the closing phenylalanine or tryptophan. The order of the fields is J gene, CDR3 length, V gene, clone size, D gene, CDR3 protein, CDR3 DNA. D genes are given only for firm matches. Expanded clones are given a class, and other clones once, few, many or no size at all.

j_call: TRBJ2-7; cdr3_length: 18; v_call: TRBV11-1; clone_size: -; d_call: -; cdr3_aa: CASSLAPQDRWSSYEQYF; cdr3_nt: TGTGCCAGCAGCTTAGCCCCCCAGGACAGATGGAGCTCCTACGAGCAGTACTTC
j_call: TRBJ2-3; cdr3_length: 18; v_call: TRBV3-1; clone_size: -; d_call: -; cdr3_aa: CASTHELSPGGLTDTQYF; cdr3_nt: TGTGCCAGCACCCACGAACTTTCGCCTGGCGGGCTCACAGATACGCAGTATTTT
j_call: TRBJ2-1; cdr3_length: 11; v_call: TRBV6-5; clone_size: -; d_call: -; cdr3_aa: CASSRWPEQFF; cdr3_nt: TGTGCCAGCAGCCGCTGGCCTGAGCAGTTCTTC
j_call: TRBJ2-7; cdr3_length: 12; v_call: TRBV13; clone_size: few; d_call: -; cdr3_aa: CASSLVHYEQYF; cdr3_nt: TGTGCCAGCAGCTTAGTCCACTACGAGCAGTACTTC
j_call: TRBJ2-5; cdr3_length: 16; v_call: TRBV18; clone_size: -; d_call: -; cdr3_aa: CASSKPGPRVGETQYF; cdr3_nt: TGTGCCAGCTCAAAACCGGGACCGCGGGTAGGAGAGACCCAGTACTTC
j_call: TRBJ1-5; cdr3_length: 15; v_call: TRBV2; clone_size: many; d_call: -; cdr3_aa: CASSDGGRGYQPQHF; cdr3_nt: TGTGCCAGCAGTGACGGGGGTAGGGGGTATCAGCCCCAGCATTTT
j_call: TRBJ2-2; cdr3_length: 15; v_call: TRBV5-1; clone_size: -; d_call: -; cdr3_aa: CASSLLGTASGELFF; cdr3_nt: TGCGCCAGCAGCTTGCTGGGCACCGCTTCCGGGGAGCTGTTTTTT
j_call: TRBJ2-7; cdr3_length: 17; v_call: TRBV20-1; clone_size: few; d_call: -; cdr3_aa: CSARDSSHRRGSYEQYF; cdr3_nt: TGCAGTGCTAGAGATTCCAGCCATCGGAGGGGTTCCTACGAGCAGTACTTC
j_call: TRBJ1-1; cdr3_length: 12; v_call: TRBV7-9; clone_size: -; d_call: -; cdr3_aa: CASSRVPGEAFF; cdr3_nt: TGTGCCAGCAGCAGGGTCCCAGGTGAAGCTTTCTTT
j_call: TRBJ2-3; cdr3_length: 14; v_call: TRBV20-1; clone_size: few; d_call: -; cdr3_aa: CSARPLTSTDTQYF; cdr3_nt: TGCAGTGCTAGACCCCTAACTAGCACAGATACGCAGTATTTT
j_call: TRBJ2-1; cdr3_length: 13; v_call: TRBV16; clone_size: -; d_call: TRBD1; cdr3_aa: CASYFSPGGGQFF; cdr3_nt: TGTGCCAGCTACTTTAGTCCAGGGGGCGGTCAGTTCTTC
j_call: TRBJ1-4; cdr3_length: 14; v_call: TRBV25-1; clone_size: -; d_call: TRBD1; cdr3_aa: CASSGDRVSEKLFF; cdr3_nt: TGTGCCAGCAGCGGGGACAGGGTTTCTGAAAAACTGTTTTTT
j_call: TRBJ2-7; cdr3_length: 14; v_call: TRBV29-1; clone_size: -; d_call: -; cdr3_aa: CSVEGDGRSYEQYF; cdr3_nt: TGCAGCGTTGAAGGGGACGGACGGAGCTACGAGCAGTACTTC
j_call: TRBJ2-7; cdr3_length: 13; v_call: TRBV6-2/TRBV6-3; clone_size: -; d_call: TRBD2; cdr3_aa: CASSNDPRGEQYF; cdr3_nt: TGTGCCAGCAGTAATGACCCGCGGGGGGAGCAGTACTTC
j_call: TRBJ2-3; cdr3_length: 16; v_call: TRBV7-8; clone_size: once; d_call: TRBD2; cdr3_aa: CASSFREGQNTVTQYF; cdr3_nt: TGTGCCAGCAGCTTTAGGGAGGGTCAGAACACAGTTACGCAGTATTTT
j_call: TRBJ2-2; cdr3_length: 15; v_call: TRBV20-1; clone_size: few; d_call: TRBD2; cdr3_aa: CSARGLAGGTGELFF; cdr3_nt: TGCAGTGCTAGGGGCCTAGCGGGAGGGACCGGGGAGCTGTTTTTT
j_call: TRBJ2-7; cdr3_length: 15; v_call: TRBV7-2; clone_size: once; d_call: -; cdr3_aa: CASAPVAGRIYEQYF; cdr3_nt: TGTGCCAGCGCCCCAGTCGCTGGCAGGATCTACGAGCAGTACTTC
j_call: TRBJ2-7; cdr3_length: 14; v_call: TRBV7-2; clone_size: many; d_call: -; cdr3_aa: CASSLMGGTYEQYF; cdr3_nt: TGTGCCAGCAGCTTAATGGGCGGGACCTACGAGCAGTACTTC
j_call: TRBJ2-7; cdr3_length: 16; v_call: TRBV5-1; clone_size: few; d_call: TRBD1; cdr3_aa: CASSLWGPGTAYEQYF; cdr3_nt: TGCGCCAGCAGCTTGTGGGGACCCGGGACAGCTTACGAGCAGTACTTC
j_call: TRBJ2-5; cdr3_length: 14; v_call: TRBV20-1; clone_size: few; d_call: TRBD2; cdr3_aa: CSASTLATQETQYF; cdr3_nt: TGCAGTGCCTCTACACTAGCGACCCAAGAGACCCAGTACTTC
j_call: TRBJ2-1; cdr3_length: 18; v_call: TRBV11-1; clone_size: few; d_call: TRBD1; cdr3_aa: CASSITFWTGTPYNEQFF; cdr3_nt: TGTGCCAGCAGCATAACCTTTTGGACAGGAACTCCGTACAATGAGCAGTTCTTC
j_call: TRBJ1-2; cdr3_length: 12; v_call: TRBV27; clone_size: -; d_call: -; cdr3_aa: CASRGTNRGYTF; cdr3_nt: TGTGCCTCCAGGGGTACAAATCGAGGCTACACCTTC
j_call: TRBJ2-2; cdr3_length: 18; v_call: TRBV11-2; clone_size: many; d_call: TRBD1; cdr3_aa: CASSLVLGQGPSGGELFF; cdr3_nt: TGTGCCAGCAGCTTAGTTTTGGGACAGGGACCTTCGGGCGGGGAGCTGTTTTTT
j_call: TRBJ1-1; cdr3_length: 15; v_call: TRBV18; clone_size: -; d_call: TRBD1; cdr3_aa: CASSPMGQRNTEAFF; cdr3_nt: TGTGCCAGCTCACCTATGGGACAGCGGAACACTGAAGCTTTCTTT
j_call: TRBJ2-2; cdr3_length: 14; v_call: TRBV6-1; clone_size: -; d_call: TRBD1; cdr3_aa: CASSRQGATGELFF; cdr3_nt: TGTGCCAGCAGTAGGCAGGGGGCTACCGGGGAGCTGTTTTTT
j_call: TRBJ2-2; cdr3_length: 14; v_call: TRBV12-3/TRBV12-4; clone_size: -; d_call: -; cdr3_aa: CASSLPDSSGELFF; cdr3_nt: TGTGCCAGCAGCCTCCCGGACTCTTCCGGGGAGCTGTTTTTT
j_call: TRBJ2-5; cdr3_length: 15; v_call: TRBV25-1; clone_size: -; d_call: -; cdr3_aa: CASSEQAPFQETQYF; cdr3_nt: TGTGCCAGCAGTGAACAGGCGCCATTCCAAGAGACCCAGTACTTC
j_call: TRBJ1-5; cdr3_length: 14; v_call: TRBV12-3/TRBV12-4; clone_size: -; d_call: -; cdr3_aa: CASSEGYSNQPQHF; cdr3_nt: TGTGCCAGCAGTGAAGGATATAGCAATCAGCCCCAGCATTTT
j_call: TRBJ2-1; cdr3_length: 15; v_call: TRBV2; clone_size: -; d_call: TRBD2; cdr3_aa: CASNLAGSNSHEQFF; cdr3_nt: TGTGCCAGCAACCTAGCGGGATCGAACTCCCATGAGCAGTTCTTC
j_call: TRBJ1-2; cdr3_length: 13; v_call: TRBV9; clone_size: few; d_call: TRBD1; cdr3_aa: CASSANRGLGYTF; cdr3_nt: TGTGCCAGCAGCGCTAACAGGGGGCTTGGCTACACCTTC
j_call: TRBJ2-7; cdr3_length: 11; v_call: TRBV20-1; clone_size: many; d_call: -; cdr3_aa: CSANDNYEQYF; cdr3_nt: TGCAGTGCCAACGATAACTACGAGCAGTACTTC